These 3 T cell receptor beta chains share one sample of origin, sequenced in a study of blood T cell repertoires in COVID-19. The repertoire was sequenced with immunoSEQ multiplex PCR; TCRdb's copy has only in-frame clones and lacks some. The table records roughly 340,000 clones, more than 70% of them present only once. The sequenced material came from peripheral blood. The receptors were sampled from a woman aged 25 to 39 with COVID-19, enrolled during active disease.

The chain employs TRBV30 and TRBJ2-2; 11 bases map to TRBD2. The ends lost 2 bases at V and 2 bases at J; junction bases unmatched: 10. From germline, CDR1 is GTSNPN and CDR2 SVGIG (reference sequence). The CDR3 has 18 amino acids. CDR3: CAWSPPLAGGVNTGELFF. DNA of the CDR3: TGTGCCTGGAGTCCCCCTTTAGCGGGAGGGGTAAACACCGGGGAGCTGTTTTTT.

V is TRBV4-2 and J is TRBJ2-3, with a possible D match to TRBD2 (6 bases). The CDR3 is made up of 16 amino acids. Germline-derived CDR1 and CDR2 are LGHNA and YNFKEQ. Trimming left V 0 bases short and J 0 bases short, with 10 bases between. Written as DNA, the CDR3 is TGTGCCAGCAGCCAAGATTTGGGGACTAGCACAGATACGCAGTATTTT. Protein product: CASSQDLGTSTDTQYF.

This clone was seen a single time. The gene calls are TRBV11-3 and TRBJ2-5; 15 bases map to TRBD2. With V trimmed by 5 bases and J by 4 bases, 5 bases remained unmatched. The length of the CDR3 is 16 residues. Germline CDR1 SGHNT, CDR2 YENEEA. The CDR3 bases are TGTGCCAGCAGCCTGGGACTAGCGGGGGGTGGAGAGACCCAGTACTTC. This sequence encodes CASSLGLAGGGETQYF.